The rows below give T cell receptor beta chains drawn from one sample of a study of T cells in Graves' hyperthyroidism and ophthalmopathy. A single record per CDR3 protein comes from TCRdb applying MiXCR to the multiplex PCR reads. The table records roughly 280,000 distinct CDR3 sequences, about 20% of them present only once. The sequencing sample was made of blood. These receptors were collected from a man between 25 and 39 years old with Graves' ophthalmopathy. The CDR3 runs from the conserved cysteine through the conserved F or W. D genes are given only for firm matches. The listing skips clone size in some rows; elsewhere it reads once, few, many or a size class.

V gene: TRBV28; D gene: .; clone size: .; J gene: TRBJ2-1; CDR3 DNA: TGTGCCAGCAGCCTTCCTACTTCGTACAATGAGCAGTTCTTC; CDR3 protein: CASSLPTSYNEQFF
V gene: TRBV5-8; D gene: .; clone size: .; J gene: TRBJ2-7; CDR3 DNA: TGTGCCTCAGCCCCCCGGGGATCCTCCTACGAGCAGTACTTC; CDR3 protein: CASAPRGSSYEQYF
V gene: TRBV24-1; D gene: .; clone size: .; J gene: TRBJ1-5; CDR3 DNA: TGTGCCACCAGTGATTTGCATGGGGGGACCGATAGCAATCAGCCCCAGCATTTT; CDR3 protein: CATSDLHGGTDSNQPQHF
V gene: TRBV2; D gene: TRBD1; clone size: few; J gene: TRBJ1-1; CDR3 DNA: TGTGCCAGCATTTTTAGGGGGCTGAACACTGAAGCTTTCTTT; CDR3 protein: CASIFRGLNTEAFF
V gene: TRBV4-1; D gene: TRBD1; clone size: few; J gene: TRBJ2-3; CDR3 DNA: TGCGCCAGCAGCCGACTCAAAGGACCGGGACAGGGTGAGACAGATACGCAGTATTTT; CDR3 protein: CASSRLKGPGQGETDTQYF
V gene: TRBV7-2; D gene: .; clone size: .; J gene: TRBJ1-5; CDR3 DNA: TGTGCCAGCAGCCAAGCCGGCCCGAATCAGCCCCAGCATTTT; CDR3 protein: CASSQAGPNQPQHF
V gene: TRBV12-3/TRBV12-4; D gene: TRBD2; clone size: many; J gene: TRBJ2-5; CDR3 DNA: TGTGCCAGCAGTTTTGGCGGGAGGGCCGGAGAGACCCAGTACTTC; CDR3 protein: CASSFGGRAGETQYF
V gene: TRBV28; D gene: TRBD1; clone size: many; J gene: TRBJ2-3; CDR3 DNA: TGTGCCAGCAGTCTAAAGACAGGGGGAAGAGATACGCAGTATTTT; CDR3 protein: CASSLKTGGRDTQYF
V gene: TRBV6-2/TRBV6-3; D gene: TRBD2; clone size: .; J gene: TRBJ2-1; CDR3 DNA: TGTGCCAGCAGTTATAGCGGGAGCCCCTCGGATGAGCAGTTCTTC; CDR3 protein: CASSYSGSPSDEQFF
V gene: TRBV20-1; D gene: .; clone size: .; J gene: TRBJ2-1; CDR3 DNA: TGCAGTGCTAGCGGGCTAGAAGTTGGCTATGAGCAGTTCTTC; CDR3 protein: CSASGLEVGYEQFF
V gene: TRBV20-1; D gene: TRBD2; clone size: few; J gene: TRBJ2-7; CDR3 DNA: TGCAGTGCTGGGCCCCAAGTCCGGACTAGCGGGACCGACGAGCAGTACTTC; CDR3 protein: CSAGPQVRTSGTDEQYF
V gene: TRBV5-1; D gene: .; clone size: .; J gene: TRBJ2-7; CDR3 DNA: TGCGCCAGCAGCTTTACAGGTGGAGGGGGCGAGCAGTACTTC; CDR3 protein: CASSFTGGGGEQYF
V gene: TRBV20-1; D gene: TRBD2; clone size: .; J gene: TRBJ2-2; CDR3 DNA: TGCAGTGCGTCCGCGGGGGGCAGGTCGAGCCGGGAGCTGTTTTTT; CDR3 protein: CSASAGGRSSRELFF
V gene: TRBV7-6; D gene: TRBD1; clone size: .; J gene: TRBJ2-1; CDR3 DNA: TGTGCCAGCAGCTTAGCCCCCGGGACAGGGCTGTGGAATGAGCAGTTCTTC; CDR3 protein: CASSLAPGTGLWNEQFF
V gene: TRBV30; D gene: .; clone size: .; J gene: TRBJ1-3; CDR3 DNA: TGTGCCTGGAGCGAAAGAAGCTCTGGAAACACCATATATTTT; CDR3 protein: CAWSERSSGNTIYF
V gene: TRBV28; D gene: .; clone size: few; J gene: TRBJ2-4; CDR3 DNA: TGTGCCAGCACCCTCGGGGGGCGGGGAGGCATTCAGTACTTC; CDR3 protein: CASTLGGRGGIQYF
V gene: TRBV18; D gene: .; clone size: many; J gene: TRBJ2-7; CDR3 DNA: TGTGCCAGCTCACCAGATAGGACTACCTACGAGCAGTACTTC; CDR3 protein: CASSPDRTTYEQYF
V gene: TRBV3-1; D gene: .; clone size: .; J gene: TRBJ2-7; CDR3 DNA: TGTGCCAGCAGCCAAGTCTTTAAGGACTACGAGCAGTACTTC; CDR3 protein: CASSQVFKDYEQYF
V gene: TRBV6-1; D gene: .; clone size: once; J gene: TRBJ1-1; CDR3 DNA: TGTGCCAGCAGTGGAGAGGTTAACACTGAAGCTTTCTTT; CDR3 protein: CASSGEVNTEAFF
V gene: TRBV18; D gene: TRBD1; clone size: .; J gene: TRBJ2-4; CDR3 DNA: TGTGCCAGCTCAGAACAGGGGGCCAAAAACATTCAGTACTTC; CDR3 protein: CASSEQGAKNIQYF
V gene: TRBV6-1; D gene: TRBD1; clone size: .; J gene: TRBJ2-7; CDR3 DNA: TGTGCCAGCAGTCACAGACAGGGGTCCTACGAGCAGTACTTC; CDR3 protein: CASSHRQGSYEQYF
V gene: TRBV29-1; D gene: .; clone size: many; J gene: TRBJ2-7; CDR3 DNA: TGCAGCGTCAACCCGACAGGTTTGACGGGCGAGCAGTACTTC; CDR3 protein: CSVNPTGLTGEQYF
V gene: TRBV24-1; D gene: .; clone size: .; J gene: TRBJ2-3; CDR3 DNA: TGTGCCACCAGTGATGGGGCCAGAGCCGCAGATACGCAGTATTTT; CDR3 protein: CATSDGARAADTQYF
V gene: TRBV20-1; D gene: TRBD1; clone size: many; J gene: TRBJ1-1; CDR3 DNA: TGCAGTGCTTCGCTCCTCCTCGACAGGGAGGACACTGAAGCTTTCTTT; CDR3 protein: CSASLLLDREDTEAFF
V gene: TRBV12-3/TRBV12-4; D gene: .; clone size: many; J gene: TRBJ1-1; CDR3 DNA: TGTGCCAGCAGACGAACGAACACTGAAGCTTTCTTT; CDR3 protein: CASRRTNTEAFF
V gene: TRBV7-9; D gene: TRBD2; clone size: few; J gene: TRBJ2-1; CDR3 DNA: TGTGCCAGCAGCTCAAAAGCGGGAGAAAAACGGAGCTCCTACAATGAGCAGTTCTTC; CDR3 protein: CASSSKAGEKRSSYNEQFF
V gene: TRBV11-3; D gene: .; clone size: many; J gene: TRBJ2-5; CDR3 DNA: TGTGCCAGCAGCCGAGACCGAGAGACCCAGTACTTC; CDR3 protein: CASSRDRETQYF
V gene: TRBV12-3/TRBV12-4; D gene: .; clone size: many; J gene: TRBJ1-2; CDR3 DNA: TGTGCCAGCAGTTCTAACTATGGCTACACCTTC; CDR3 protein: CASSSNYGYTF
V gene: TRBV12-3/TRBV12-4; D gene: .; clone size: .; J gene: TRBJ2-5; CDR3 DNA: TGTGCCAGCAGTTGGGACAAAGAGACCCGGTACTTC; CDR3 protein: CASSWDKETRYF
V gene: TRBV12-3/TRBV12-4; D gene: TRBD1; clone size: many; J gene: TRBJ1-2; CDR3 DNA: TGTGCCAGCAGTTCGACAGGGAGGCTTCGGGGCTACACCTTC; CDR3 protein: CASSSTGRLRGYTF
V gene: TRBV4-2; D gene: TRBD2; clone size: few; J gene: TRBJ2-3; CDR3 DNA: TGTGCCAGCAGCCAAGTCGAGACTAGCGGGATTGGGGGTGAAGATACACAGTATTTT; CDR3 protein: CASSQVETSGIGGEDTQYF